One sample yielded the 15 T cell receptor beta chains listed below, sequenced in a study of early T cells in non-severe SARS-CoV-2 infection (dated by TCRdb to the early 2020s). Libraries were prepared through 5' RACE. Sequencer: NextSeq 500. TCRdb took the public reads, trimmed them with fastp at Q25, ran MiXCR for clone calling and kept in-frame beta chains. Rows with one shared CDR3 protein collapse into an entry with the most common genes and DNA. Here the sample has under 45,000 distinct CDR3 sequences; roughly 8% occur a single time. The ten largest clonotypes hold 9.5% to 15% of the sample. The input for sequencing was whole blood, taken at baseline. These receptors all stem from an adult who was a healthcare worker with PCR-confirmed SARS-CoV-2 infection or an uninfected control (not recorded which).

This clonotype showed up many times. The rearrangement links TRBV4-1 to TRBJ2-7; 9 bases map to TRBD2. Germline V gene sequence: CDR1 MGHRA, CDR2 YSYEKL. The CDR3 runs 15 residues. The J segment lost 2 bases and the V segment lost 6 bases, leaving 8 bases of the junction unmatched. This CDR3 is CASSPFSGGTYEQYF. DNA of the CDR3: TGCGCCAGCAGTCCATTTAGCGGGGGAACCTACGAGCAGTACTTC.

The genes are TRBV11-2 and TRBJ2-1; 8 nucleotides match TRBD2. The CDR3 runs to 15 residues. Germline CDR1 is SGHAT and CDR2 is FQNNGV. With 2 bases clipped from V and 9 bases from J, the junction kept 9 bases outside the gene matches. This CDR3 reads CASSLQSGGLGEQFF. DNA for the CDR3: TGTGCCAGCAGCTTACAGAGCGGGGGTTTGGGTGAGCAGTTCTTC.

This clonotype was seen only a few times. This sequence joins TRBV20-1 and TRBJ2-7, with D uncertain. Germline V lookup: CDR1 DFQATT, CDR2 SNEGSKA (reference sequence). The CDR3 contains 12 residues. The V gene lost 2 bases and the J gene lost 2 bases, with 7 bases spanning the gap. Here the CDR3 DNA reads TGCAGTGCTAGATCTGGGACCTACGAGCAGTACTTC. Its translation is CSARSGTYEQYF.

This clonotype was observed at least ten times. The J gene is TRBJ1-4, the V gene TRBV7-2; unclear D gene. This CDR3 comprises 17 residues. Germline CDR1 SGHTA, CDR2 FQGNSA. V was cut by 2 bases and J by 0 bases, with 13 bases left in between. CDR3 loop: CASSLRHPRSTNEKLFF. The CDR3 DNA is TGTGCCAGCAGCTTAAGGCACCCCCGGTCAACTAATGAAAAACTGTTTTTT.

This clonotype was seen more than once but under ten times. The chain is built from TRBV12-3 or TRBV12-4 and TRBJ2-2, with D tentatively TRBD1 (5 bases). This CDR3 has 15 amino acids. Trimming cost V 0 bases and J 4 bases, with 9 bases left between them. The CDR3 loop reads CASSLAFRATGELFF. The DNA of the CDR3 is TGTGCCAGCAGTTTAGCTTTCAGGGCCACCGGGGAGCTGTTTTTT.

There are a few counts of this clonotype. The chain joins TRBV6-1 to TRBJ2-2; TRBD2 might be the D (7 bases). The V gene lost 4 bases and the J gene lost 3 bases, with 9 bases spanning the gap. CDR1 MNHNS and CDR2 SASEGT come from the germline V gene. This CDR3 spans 14 amino acids. CDR3 sequence reads: CASSGGGDTGELFF. CDR3 bases: TGTGCCAGCAGTGGCGGGGGCGACACCGGGGAGCTGTTTTTT.

On this clonotype itself: This clone may be a read error of a much larger clone one base away. The V call is TRBV2, the J call TRBJ2-3, with D unclear. The CDR3 has 12 residues. V was shortened by 4 bases and J by 7 bases, with 9 bases between the two germline ends. The germline V gene has CDR1 SNHLY and CDR2 FYNNEI. CDR3 sequence reads: CASSGEGYTQYF. CDR3 DNA: TGTGCCAGCAGTGGGGAAGGGTATACGCAGTATTTT. The complete variable domain, with remaining parts taken from reference TRBV2 and TRBJ2-3, reads EPEVTQTPSHQVTQMGQEVILRCVPISNHLYFYWYRQILGQKVEFLVSFYNNEISEKSEIFDDQFSVERPDGSNFTLKIRSTKLEDSAMYFCASSGEGYTQYFGPGTRLTVL.

By sample share, this clonotype is medium-sized. V usage is TRBV11-2 and J usage is TRBJ2-7, with D perhaps being TRBD1 or TRBD2 (5 bases each). V was clipped by 5 bases and J by 3 bases, with 17 bases between them. The germline V gene encodes CDR1 SGHAT and CDR2 FQNNGV. The CDR3 sequence is 15 residues long. CDR3 nucleotides: TGTGCCAGCAGCGAGGAGGTTGGGGCTAGCTACGAGCAGTACTTC. The encoded protein is CASSEEVGASYEQYF.

The table lists this clonotype with a few counts. The CDR3 region is CASSSRGRYNEQFF. CDR3 DNA sequence: TGTGCCAGCAGCTCCAGGGGAAGATACAATGAGCAGTTCTTC. The chain recombines TRBV7-9 with TRBJ2-1; a possible D gene is TRBD1 (6 bases). The CDR3 has 14 amino acids. Germline-derived CDR1 and CDR2 are SEHNR and FQNEAQ (reference sequence). V gave up 4 bases and J gave up 4 bases, with 11 bases separating them.

The sample holds a few counts of this clonotype. V gene TRBV13 combines with J gene TRBJ2-7, with D unresolved. CDR1 PRHDT and CDR2 FYEKMQ come from the germline V gene (reference sequence). The CDR3 is 14 amino acids. Between the trimmed V and J ends, which lost 5 bases and 6 bases, there was a span of 17 bases. The DNA of the CDR3 is TGTGCCAGCAGCCCTCGGCTCGGGTTCGGCGAGCAGTACTTC. Protein sequence: CASSPRLGFGEQYF.

The genes are TRBV4-3 and TRBJ2-7; TRBD1 matches at 7 bases. This CDR3 comprises 15 residues. Germline assignment: CDR1 LGHNA and CDR2 YSLEER. J lost 3 bases, V lost 1 base, and 6 bases had no gene match. The CDR3 DNA sequence: TGCGCCAGCAGCCAAGGACAGGGTGGTAGCTACGAGCAGTACTTC. Encoded protein: CASSQGQGGSYEQYF.

In this sample, this clonotype turned up a few times. This rearrangement joins TRBV30 to TRBJ2-1, with TRBD1 matching 9 bases. This CDR3 comprises 14 residues. Losses at the gene ends were 3 bases for V and 4 bases for J; bases not matched to a gene: 4. From germline, CDR1 is GTSNPN and CDR2 SVGIG (reference sequence). The CDR3 coding sequence is TGTGCCTGGAGCGCCGGGACAGGGTACAATGAGCAGTTCTTC. This translates into CAWSAGTGYNEQFF.

The chain couples TRBV10-3 to TRBJ2-7, with D perhaps being TRBD1 or TRBD2 (5 bases each). Germline values: CDR1 ENHRY, CDR2 SYGVKD. There are 18 residues in the CDR3. V gave up 0 bases and J gave up 0 bases, with 18 bases separating them. The CDR3 region has the DNA TGTGCCATCAGTGAGTCGCCGGGACGGCCGTTTAGCTCCTACGAGCAGTACTTC. Protein: CAISESPGRPFSSYEQYF.

The V and J genes are TRBV19 and TRBJ2-1; no reliable D call. The CDR3 is made up of 13 amino acids. V was shortened by 1 base and J by 10 bases, with 11 bases between the two germline ends. CDR1 is LNHDA and CDR2 is SQIVND in the germline V gene (reference sequence). Here the CDR3 DNA reads TGTGCCAGTAGTATAGCCCCTAGGAGCGAGCAGTTCTTC. Its protein product is CASSIAPRSEQFF.

The sample holds a few counts of this clonotype. The J gene is TRBJ2-2, the V gene TRBV6-1; perhaps TRBD1 as D (6 bases). The CDR3 loop spans 15 amino acids. The V gene's germline CDR1 is MNHNS and CDR2 SASEGT. V was cut by 5 bases and J by 4 bases, with 14 bases left in between. In DNA form, the CDR3 reads TGTGCCAGCAGTATACAGACAGGAGGCACCGGGGAGCTGTTTTTT. Its translation: CASSIQTGGTGELFF.